The 5 T cell receptor beta chains listed next were all sequenced from one sample in a study of CD8+ T cells in alopecia areata. Patients with alopecia areata provided lesional scalp punch biopsies as well as peripheral blood. Reverse transcribed after extraction, RNA yielded cDNA as the sequencing template. The protocol was immunoSEQ multiplex PCR, while the TCRdb copy is restricted to in-frame clones and leaves out a portion. The table includes roughly 19,000 clones, around 66% detected once. Sequencing used skin, obtained at week 0. The source of these receptors is a human donor with alopecia areata.

The chain couples TRBV7-2 to TRBJ2-7; D uncertain. Germline values: CDR1 SGHTA, CDR2 FQGNSA. Between the trimmed V and J ends, which lost 5 bases and 2 bases, there was a span of 13 bases. This CDR3 has 14 amino acids. The CDR3 protein is CASSPEVGPYEQYF. CDR3 sequence (DNA): TGTGCCAGCAGCCCAGAGGTAGGGCCCTACGAGCAGTACTTC.

The sample holds a few counts of this clone. The chain combines TRBV11-2 with TRBJ1-2, with D uncertain. This CDR3 has 14 amino acids. Trimming took off 5 bases at V and 6 bases at J, with 16 bases between the two ends. Germline V CDR1 and CDR2: SGHAT, FQNNGV. The CDR3 sequence: CASSPRIELDGYTF. DNA of the CDR3: TGTGCCAGCAGCCCCCGGATCGAACTCGATGGCTACACCTTC.

This chain links TRBV9 with TRBJ1-1; 9 positions agree with TRBD1. This CDR3 comprises 12 residues. Germline-derived CDR1 and CDR2 are SGDLS and YYNGEE. V lost 1 base, J lost 11 bases, and 3 bases stayed unmatched. This CDR3 reads CASSVWTGEAFF. The CDR3 nucleotides are TGTGCCAGCAGCGTATGGACAGGGGAGGCTTTCTTT.

This clone was found a few times. This sequence joins TRBV15 and TRBJ2-3; no reliable D call. The CDR3 extends over 13 amino acids. Germline V gene data show CDR1 as LNHNV and CDR2 as YYDKDF (reference sequence). With 0 bases removed from V and 6 bases from J, the gap between germline ends came to 7 bases. The CDR3 DNA reads TGTGCCACCAGCAGAGATGGAAGGGATACGCAGTATTTT. Its protein is CATSRDGRDTQYF.

About this clone itself: This CDR3 is also generated by other DNA sequences in the sample. The genes are TRBV5-1 and TRBJ1-1, with unresolved D. Germline CDR1 SGHRS, CDR2 YFSETQ. With 0 bases removed from V and 1 base from J, the gap between germline ends came to 7 bases. The CDR3 consists of 14 residues. The DNA for the CDR3 is TGCGCCAGCAGCTTGGGGACGGCGAACACTGAAGCTTTCTTT. It codes for CASSLGTANTEAFF.